This is a list of T cell receptor beta chains from one sample in a study of shared clonotypes between healthy human individuals. Sequenced by immunoSEQ multiplex PCR; TCRdb stores in-frame clones only, minus some. This sample yields over 1.4 million clones, of which around 97% are seen a single time; more than 0.9% belongs to the top ten. Material for sequencing was naive CD4+ T cells sorted from blood. The receptors originated from a man aged 30 to 45 in good health. CDR3s include the opening cysteine and the closing phenylalanine or tryptophan. Fields, in order: V gene, D gene, clone size, J gene, CDR3 protein. D genes are given only for firm matches. Clone size is stated in some rows and not others, as once, few, many or a class when expanded.

TRBV10-3	TRBD1	once	TRBJ2-4	CAISRQGGTKNIQYF
TRBV10-1	NA	NA	TRBJ2-7	CASSPGHFYEQYF
TRBV19	NA	NA	TRBJ2-1	CASSTGSSYNEQFF
TRBV19	NA	NA	TRBJ2-2	CASSTRGNTGELFF
TRBV11-2	TRBD1	NA	TRBJ2-2	CASSPPGTGYTGELFF
TRBV2	TRBD2	NA	TRBJ2-1	CASRTSGSPYNEQFF
TRBV5-4	NA	NA	TRBJ2-7	CASSRNTGYEQYF
TRBV11-2	TRBD2	NA	TRBJ2-1	CASSLGQSGTTYNEQFF
TRBV11-3	TRBD2	NA	TRBJ2-1	CASSRTSGGFNEQFF
TRBV7-3	TRBD2	NA	TRBJ2-1	CASSLTRLAGVGMDNEQFF
TRBV7-2	TRBD1	NA	TRBJ1-4	CASSLTGQGTKKDF
TRBV5-6	TRBD2	NA	TRBJ2-7	CASSLGGASGADEQYF
TRBV11-2	NA	once	TRBJ2-5	CASSLAGNLETQYF
TRBV7-9	TRBD2	NA	TRBJ2-1	CASSAHSSGSSYNEQFF
TRBV28	NA	NA	TRBJ2-7	CASTKLPYEQYF
TRBV5-1	NA	once	TRBJ2-5	CASSLVGFDQETQYF
TRBV27	TRBD1	NA	TRBJ2-1	CASGGQGVVF
TRBV11-3	NA	NA	TRBJ2-2	CASSLLVQGYTGELFF
TRBV2	NA	NA	TRBJ1-2	CASTQGHGYTF
TRBV27	NA	NA	TRBJ1-4	CASSSLQGKLFF
TRBV27	NA	NA	TRBJ2-3	CASSRRSGGTDTQYF
TRBV27	NA	NA	TRBJ2-5	CASSSPSETQYF
TRBV7-2	NA	NA	TRBJ1-1	CASSLSGQVSNTEAFF
TRBV6-5	NA	NA	TRBJ1-2	CASSYSGASDYGYTF
TRBV5-1	TRBD1	NA	TRBJ2-3	CASTWGDRGTDTQYF
TRBV9	TRBD2	NA	TRBJ2-1	CASSPGTSGRYNEQFF
TRBV28	NA	NA	TRBJ1-2	CASSLFTGTPPNYGYTF
TRBV7-2	NA	NA	TRBJ2-7	CASSLAGTKSYEQYF
TRBV5-8	NA	NA	TRBJ2-1	CASSLQVYNEQFF
TRBV7-2	NA	NA	TRBJ1-3	CASSLPGGNTIYF
TRBV28	NA	NA	TRBJ2-1	CASTGMDRSYNEQFF
TRBV11-2	NA	once	TRBJ1-4	CASSLDLGEKLFF
TRBV5-1	NA	NA	TRBJ2-3	CASSPRGQGTDTQYF
TRBV19	TRBD1	NA	TRBJ2-1	CASSRDRGSSYNEQFF
TRBV5-1	NA	NA	TRBJ2-7	CASSTGQSSYEQYF
TRBV7-7	TRBD2	NA	TRBJ2-3	CASRPTSGASTDTQYF
TRBV9	NA	NA	TRBJ2-1	CASSGRQEQSSYNEQFF
TRBV5-8	TRBD1	NA	TRBJ1-4	CASSLGQGYEKLFF
TRBV10-1	NA	NA	TRBJ2-2	CASSTGWTGELFF
TRBV28	NA	NA	TRBJ2-3	CASSPPRGDGSQYF
TRBV5-1	TRBD1	NA	TRBJ2-1	CASSLGQGGTEQFF
TRBV19	NA	NA	TRBJ1-5	CASSIVPGQPQHF
TRBV5-5	TRBD1	NA	TRBJ2-3	CASSLPIRQGISDTQYF
TRBV28	TRBD1	NA	TRBJ1-2	CASSPWGGTVWYYGYTF
TRBV6-1	NA	NA	TRBJ2-7	CASSEGGYEQYF
TRBV2	NA	NA	TRBJ1-5	CASTARNQPQHF
TRBV7-2	NA	NA	TRBJ1-2	CASSLKQGWDGYTF
TRBV29-1	NA	NA	TRBJ1-5	CSVEDGSYMTQHF
TRBV5-4	NA	NA	TRBJ2-7	CASSFRRDSFSEQYF
TRBV6-6	NA	NA	TRBJ1-3	CASSSGNRRNTIYF
TRBV28	NA	NA	TRBJ2-7	CASRTVRDRAYEQYF
TRBV5-5	NA	NA	TRBJ2-2	CATGRNTGELFF
TRBV5-1	NA	NA	TRBJ2-7	CASSLTQAYEQYF
TRBV15	NA	few	TRBJ2-7	CATSRDRGGREQYF